A single sample is the source of the 27 T cell receptor beta chains below, sequenced in a study of blood T cells in healthy people across ages. Then a second PCR, running roughly 7 to 11 cycles, was carried out with a sample-barcoded 5' primer and a J-beta primer mix. TCRdb ran MiXCR on the 5' RACE reads and lists one entry per CDR3 protein. The sample holds more than 800,000 distinct CDR3 sequences, 29% seen once. The sequenced sample was blood. These TCRs come from a woman aged 80 or older in good health.

This clonotype was seen ten or more times. This chain uses TRBV5-1 with TRBJ2-5, with 7 bases that match TRBD2. Germline CDR1 SGHRS, CDR2 YFSETQ. Trimming at V came to 2 bases and at J to 5 bases, leaving 15 bases not matched to a gene. The CDR3 has 17 residues. The CDR3, as DNA: TGCGCCAGCAGCTTCGGGGGGTGGGGCGCGCTCGTGGAGACCCAGTACTTC. It is translated as CASSFGGWGALVETQYF.

V usage is TRBV29-1 and J usage is TRBJ2-2; TRBD1 is a possible D gene (8 bases). CDR1 is SQVTM and CDR2 is ANQGSEA in the germline V gene. The CDR3 length is 14 residues. Between the trimmed V and J ends, which lost 6 bases and 5 bases, there was a span of 16 bases. The CDR3 protein is CSVDRGLPTGELFF. DNA for the CDR3: TGCAGCGTCGACAGGGGACTACCTACCGGGGAGCTGTTTTTT.

This clonotype was observed a few times. This chain links TRBV4-3 with TRBJ2-6; weak D call: TRBD1 (5 bases). Germline CDR1 reads LGHNA; CDR2 reads YSLEER. The CDR3 totals 17 residues. Trimming removed 0 bases at V and 1 base at J, with 10 bases between. CDR3 protein: CASSQDGRVSGANVLTF. CDR3 DNA: TGCGCCAGCAGCCAAGACGGCAGGGTATCTGGGGCCAACGTCCTGACTTTC.

The CDR3 nucleotides read TGCGCCAGCAGCTTGGCCCCCCCAGGGGAGCAGTACTTC. Amino acids: CASSLAPPGEQYF. The chain joins TRBV5-1 to TRBJ2-7; perhaps TRBD1 as D (5 bases). Germline loops: CDR1 SGHRS, CDR2 YFSETQ. The V gene lost 0 bases and the J gene lost 7 bases, with 11 bases spanning the gap. This CDR3 is 13 amino acids long.

This clonotype was counted ten times or more. The genes are TRBV4-3 and TRBJ2-1; D unclear. Per the germline V gene, CDR1 is LGHNA and CDR2 is YSLEER. V lost 4 bases to trimming and J lost 4 bases, with 17 bases between them. The CDR3 runs 16 residues. CDR3 sequence reads: CASSRSPQDQYNEQFF. As DNA, the CDR3 is TGCGCCAGCAGCCGGTCTCCCCAGGACCAATACAATGAGCAGTTCTTC.

This clonotype has ten or more counts. The V call is TRBV6-5, the J call TRBJ2-3; TRBD2 might be the D (6 bases). V lost 6 bases and J 8 bases, leaving 12 bases between the germline ends. The CDR3 sequence is 12 residues long. Germline V gene lookup returns CDR1 MNHEY and CDR2 SVGAGI. As DNA, the CDR3 is TGTGCCAGCAGGAGAGGACTAAGTACGCAGTATTTT. Its translation: CASRRGLSTQYF.

The chain uses TRBV28 and TRBJ1-6, with D possibly matching TRBD1 (5 bases). The CDR3 contains 15 residues. The V end lost 2 bases, the J end lost 4 bases, and 9 bases lay between the germline ends. CDR1 and CDR2 from the germline V gene are MDHEN and SYDVKM. CDR3 bases: TGTGCCAGCAGTTTAACGGCAGGGTATAATTCACCCCTCCACTTT. Its translation is CASSLTAGYNSPLHF.

The chain recombines TRBV7-2 with TRBJ1-1; TRBD1 agrees at 7 bases. Germline loops: CDR1 SGHTA, CDR2 FQGNSA. Losses at the gene ends were 5 bases for V and 1 base for J; bases not matched to a gene: 7. This CDR3 comprises 15 residues. The CDR3 spells CASSNNRGGNTEAFF. The CDR3 region has the DNA TGTGCCAGCAGCAACAACAGGGGAGGGAACACTGAAGCTTTCTTT.

A note on this clonotype: This could be a read error, since a much larger clone is one nucleotide away. The V call is TRBV12-3 or TRBV12-4, the J call TRBJ2-5; TRBD1 matches at 10 bases. This CDR3 comprises 16 residues. The CDR3 coding sequence is TGTGTCAGCAGTACCGGACAGGGGGTTGTTGTGGAGACCCAGTACTTC. It yields the protein CVSSTGQGVVVETQYF.

This clonotype has a count of ten or more. The chain links TRBV7-9 to TRBJ2-1, with 12 bases aligning to TRBD2. The ends lost 5 bases at V and 6 bases at J; junction bases unmatched: 5. The length of the CDR3 is 15 residues. Germline V gene sequence: CDR1 SEHNR, CDR2 FQNEAQ (reference sequence). The DNA for the CDR3 is TGTGCCAGCAGCCAACTAGCGGGGGGTTCCAATGAGCAGTTCTTC. As protein: CASSQLAGGSNEQFF.

This clonotype was counted ten times or more. The V call is TRBV9, the J call TRBJ2-1; TRBD1 matches at 10 bases. The CDR3 runs to 15 residues. CDR1 is SGDLS and CDR2 is YYNGEE in the germline V gene. V shed 3 bases, J shed 4 bases, and the junction held 4 bases outside the gene matches. The CDR3, as DNA: TGTGCCAGCAGCGGGGAGGGACAGGGGTACAATGAGCAGTTCTTC. Translated, it gives CASSGEGQGYNEQFF.

This clonotype was counted ten times or more. CDR3 residues: CASRPGFVTGSHEQYF. The CDR3 DNA is TGTGCCAGCAGACCCGGTTTTGTGACAGGGTCCCACGAGCAGTACTTC. J is TRBJ2-7 and V is TRBV6-2 or TRBV6-3; TRBD1 aligns across 7 bases. V lost 6 bases to trimming and J lost 5 bases; unmatched junction nucleotides: 16. In germline, CDR1 is MNHEY, CDR2 SVGEGT. The CDR3 covers 16 residues.

This clonotype showed up just once. V usage is TRBV20-1 and J usage is TRBJ2-7, with 7 bases lining up with TRBD2. The CDR3 is 14 residues long. Per the germline V gene, CDR1 is DFQATT and CDR2 is SNEGSKA (reference sequence). The trim removed 1 base at V and 3 bases at J, leaving 6 bases unmatched. The DNA for the CDR3 is TGCAGTGCTAGAGCCCAAACGGGGGGCTACGAGCAGTACTTC. It is translated as CSARAQTGGYEQYF.

Points on this clonotype: No conserved phenylalanine or tryptophan ends this CDR3, so it is likely a read error. The chain links TRBV6-1 to TRBJ2-3, with D hard to call. The CDR3 totals 15 residues. V shed 2 bases and J shed 10 bases, with 19 bases lying between them. Germline-derived CDR1 and CDR2 are MNHNS and SASEGT. In DNA, the CDR3 is TGTGCCAGCAGTGAATGGCAAAGACCAGAGGATTCGCAGTATTCT. Translated: CASSEWQRPEDSQYS.

At least ten counts were recorded for this clonotype. The CDR3 DNA sequence: TGTGCCAGCAGCTCGTCCATACACTCCTACGAGCAGTACTTC. The encoded protein is CASSSSIHSYEQYF. The rearrangement joins TRBV7-9 to TRBJ2-7; D is ambiguous. V gave up 4 bases and J gave up 0 bases, with 10 bases separating them. Germline lookup yields CDR1 SEHNR and CDR2 FQNEAQ (reference sequence). The CDR3 contains 14 residues.

This clonotype was recorded many times. The chain uses TRBV3-1 and TRBJ2-1; tentative D call: TRBD2 (6 bases). Germline-derived CDR1 and CDR2 are LGHDT and YNNKEL (reference sequence). The V gene lost 3 bases and the J gene lost 0 bases, with 9 bases spanning the gap. The CDR3 totals 15 residues. CDR3 sequence: CASSQGLISYNEQFF. CDR3 nucleotide sequence: TGTGCCAGCAGCCAGGGACTGATCTCCTACAATGAGCAGTTCTTC.

Comments on this clonotype: An end of the junction differs from the germline gene, which may be a read error. V gene TRBV5-1 combines with J gene TRBJ1-4; D remains ambiguous. This CDR3 has 15 residues. Per germline, CDR1 SGHRS and CDR2 YFSETQ. The CDR3 DNA reads as TGCGCCAGCAGCTTGGATGCGGGGATGAGGGAAAGACTGTTTTTT. Protein: CASSLDAGMRERLFF.

This clonotype was recorded at least ten times. V gene TRBV9 combines with J gene TRBJ2-5; D is tentatively TRBD1 or TRBD2 (5 bases each). Germline V gives CDR1 SGDLS, CDR2 YYNGEE. The V end lost 3 bases, the J end lost 1 base, and 10 bases lay between the germline ends. CDR3 length: 14 residues. The CDR3 spells CASSATGGQETQYF. The CDR3 DNA follows: TGTGCCAGCAGCGCCACTGGGGGCCAAGAGACCCAGTACTTC.

About this clonotype itself: It may be a read error: a sequence one base away is much more abundant. This chain links TRBV6-2 or TRBV6-3 with TRBJ2-7; no reliable D call. The CDR3 consists of 9 residues. Per the germline V gene, CDR1 is MNHEY and CDR2 is SVGEGT. Trimming left V 11 bases short and J 3 bases short, with 5 bases between. CDR3 region: CAGYYEQYF. The CDR3 bases are TGTGCCGGGTACTACGAGCAGTACTTC.

On this clonotype itself: A much larger clone lies a single base off, so this may be a read error. The chain employs TRBV9 and TRBJ2-7; possibly TRBD2 for D (5 bases). This CDR3 has 16 amino acids. The germline V gene has CDR1 SGDLS and CDR2 YYNGEE. V was shortened by 3 bases and J by 7 bases, with 23 bases between the two germline ends. The CDR3 DNA sequence: TGTGCCAGCAGCGCCTCCCTTTCTAGCCGATTCAATGAGCAGTACTTC. Amino acids: CASSASLSSRFNEQYF. Full variable domain (outside the CDR3, taken from reference TRBV9 and TRBJ2-7): DSGVTQTPKHLITATGQRVTLRCSPRSGDLSVYWYQQSLDQGLQFLIQYYNGEERAKGNILERFSAQQFPDLHSELNLSSLELGDSALYFCASSASLSSRFNEQYFGPGTRLTVT.

This clonotype was seen more than once but under ten times. The rearrangement uses TRBV25-1 and TRBJ1-2; no clear D. CDR3 size: 13 residues. Germline V gene sequence: CDR1 MGHDK, CDR2 SYGVNS. The ends were cut back, 3 bases at V and 4 bases at J, with 9 bases in the middle. DNA of the CDR3: TGTGCCAGCAGTGAGCGGATGGGCTATGGCTACACCTTC. Protein: CASSERMGYGYTF.

The chain employs TRBV10-2 and TRBJ2-1, with 11 bases fitting TRBD2. This CDR3 contains 17 residues. Germline V CDR1 and CDR2: WSHSY, SAAADI. The J segment lost 1 base and the V segment lost 8 bases, leaving 10 bases of the junction unmatched. Here the CDR3 DNA reads TGCGCCAGCCACGAACGACTAGCGGGGAAATCCTACAATGAGCAGTTCTTC. Amino acid sequence: CASHERLAGKSYNEQFF.

This clonotype was recorded many times. The rearrangement joins TRBV3-1 to TRBJ2-3; D remains unclear. Trimming took off 5 bases at V and 10 bases at J, with 10 bases between the two ends. The CDR3 spans 11 residues. Germline CDR1 reads LGHDT; CDR2 reads YNNKEL (reference sequence). CDR3 sequence (DNA): TGTGCCAGCAGCTTGCTCGGTTCGCAGTATTTT. It translates to CASSLLGSQYF.

The chain couples TRBV2 to TRBJ1-5; 7 bases are shared with TRBD1. The CDR3 contains 14 residues. The germline CDR1 and CDR2 sequences are SNHLY and FYNNEI. With 7 bases clipped from V and 3 bases from J, the junction kept 6 bases outside the gene matches. CDR3 sequence: CASNRDRVNQPQHF. The CDR3 bases are TGTGCCAGCAACAGAGACAGGGTCAATCAGCCCCAGCATTTT.

This clonotype occurred many times. The chain joins TRBV6-5 to TRBJ1-2, with 8 bases aligning to TRBD1. This CDR3 has 16 residues. Losses at the gene ends were 4 bases for V and 4 bases for J; bases not matched to a gene: 11. Germline CDR1 MNHEY, CDR2 SVGAGI. The CDR3 DNA reads TGTGCCAGCAGTTTCTCAAGGACAGGGTCGATCTATGGCTACACCTTC. Its protein is CASSFSRTGSIYGYTF.

This clonotype was counted between two and nine times. Possible read error: a much larger clone is one base away. The rearrangement joins TRBV4-1 to TRBJ2-5; D is ambiguous. There are 13 residues in the CDR3. The germline V gene has CDR1 MGHRA and CDR2 YSYEKL. With 8 bases removed from V and 11 bases from J, the gap between germline ends came to 21 bases. The CDR3 protein is CASLEWLYNEQYF. Here the CDR3 DNA reads TGCGCCAGCTTGGAGTGGCTGTACAATGAGCAGTACTTC.

On this clonotype: This may be a read error, as it is one base from a much larger clone. The J gene is TRBJ2-1, the V gene TRBV6-6; no clear D. The V and J ends lost 2 bases and 5 bases respectively, with 13 bases between them. Germline V lookup: CDR1 MNHNY, CDR2 SVGAGI (reference sequence). This CDR3 comprises 15 residues. The CDR3 reads CASSYPTTGHNEQFF. CDR3 coding DNA: TGTGCCAGCAGTTACCCGACCACTGGCCACAATGAGCAGTTCTTC.